The clone carrying this TCR beta chain came up many times. Its specificity is unknown. V gave up 6 bases and J gave up 3 bases; unmatched junction bases: 8. The CDR3 has 14 residues. Germline V gene lookup returns CDR1 SGHVS and CDR2 FQNEAQ. The source of the sample is a study of T-cell reconstitution after alpha-beta-depleted transplantation in children. Molecular barcoding with unique molecular identifiers was used for the TCRbeta library. TCRdb recomputed calls from the PCR reads with MiXCR, one row per CDR3 protein. The table has around 960,000 distinct CDR3 sequences, about 30% seen once. General study findings and limits: Approximately two months post-transplant, alpha-beta T cells reportedly originated from several hundred expanded graft clones. Diversity of TCRbeta at day 60 was high in some patients, arising from surviving recipient T cells and thymic progenitors.

The J gene is TRBJ2-7, the V gene TRBV7-8; 7 bases line up with TRBD2. The receptor was isolated from a boy under two years old who had a stem cell transplant for SCID, so the T cells may come from the graft donor. Sequencing was performed on PBMCs, mostly from graft donor cells, taken 360 days after TCRalphabeta/CD19-depleted stem cell transplant. The CDR3 nucleotides read TGTGCCAGCAGTTTTCAGCGGGGTCTCTACGAGCAGTACTTC. This codes for CASSFQRGLYEQYF.